The clone carrying this T cell receptor (beta chain) showed up just a few times. Its antigen is unidentified. Treatment described: oral pan-JAK inhibitor, 5-10 mg twice daily. V shed 2 bases and J shed 0 bases, with 6 bases lying between them. The CDR3 is 15 amino acids. Per the germline V gene, CDR1 is SGHNT and CDR2 is YYREEE (reference sequence). The sample comes from a study of CD8+ T cells in alopecia areata. General observations from the study: With patients, TCR sharing proved less clear than in mice, a difference possibly related to HLA. As there was one nonresponder, how baseline CD8+ expansion relates to response remains uncertain.

Reverse transcribed after extraction, RNA yielded cDNA as the sequencing template. TCRdb's copy holds only in-frame clones and misses some; the assay was immunoSEQ multiplex PCR. This sample has approximately 190,000 clones, with over 45% found just once. This TCR was recovered from a human donor with alopecia areata. V is TRBV5-4 and J is TRBJ2-6; no reliable D call. Here the sequenced sample was CD4+ T cells sorted from blood, taken at week 24, from a patient treated with tofacitinib. CDR3 sequence (DNA): TGTGCCAGCAGCTTCACAGCCTCTGGGGCCAACGTCCTGACTTTC. Its protein product is CASSFTASGANVLTF. The full variable domain, its missing parts supplied by reference TRBV5-4 and TRBJ2-6, is ETGVTQSPTHLIKTRGQQVTLRCSSQSGHNTVSWYQQALGQGPQFIFQYYREEENGRGNFPPRFSGLQFPNYSSELNVNALELDDSALYLCASSFTASGANVLTFGAGSRLTVL.